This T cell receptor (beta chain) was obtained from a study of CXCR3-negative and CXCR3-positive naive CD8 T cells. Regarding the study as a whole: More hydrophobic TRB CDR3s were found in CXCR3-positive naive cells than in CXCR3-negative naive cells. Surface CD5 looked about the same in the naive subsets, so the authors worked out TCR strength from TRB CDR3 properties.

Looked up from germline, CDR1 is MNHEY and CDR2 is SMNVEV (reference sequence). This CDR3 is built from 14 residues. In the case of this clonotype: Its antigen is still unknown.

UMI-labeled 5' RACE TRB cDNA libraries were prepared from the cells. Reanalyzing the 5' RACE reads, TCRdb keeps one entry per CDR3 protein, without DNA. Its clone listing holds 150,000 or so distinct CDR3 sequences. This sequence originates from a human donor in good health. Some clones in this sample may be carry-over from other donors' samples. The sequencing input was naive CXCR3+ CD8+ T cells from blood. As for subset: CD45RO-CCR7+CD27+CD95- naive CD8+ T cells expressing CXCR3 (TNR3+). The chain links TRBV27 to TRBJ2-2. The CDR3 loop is CASSRDRGIGELFF.